The 22 T cell receptor beta chains presented below share a single source sample, sequenced in a study of pediatric ulcerative colitis (dated by TCRdb to about 2019). The protocol used for the library was the immunoSEQ multiplex PCR assay. TCRdb limited this immuneACCESS table to in-frame rearrangements with V and J called. A share of clones is missing; checked studies link under half to unresolved V genes, and the rest is unexplained. Present in this sample are about 64,000 clones, 85% to 90% of which were seen just once. The ten largest clones take up nearly 3.5% of the sample. The sample comprised blood. These receptor sequences come from a boy younger than 18 with severe ulcerative colitis.

The chain employs TRBV5-1 and TRBJ2-5, with D perhaps matching TRBD2 (5 bases). Germline V lookup: CDR1 SGHRS, CDR2 YFSETQ. Trimming cost V 4 bases and J 5 bases, with 18 bases left between them. CDR3 length equals 15 residues. The CDR3 spells CASSRSTGSGETQYF. DNA of the CDR3: TGCGCCAGCAGCCGTTCTACGGGGAGTGGGGAGACCCAGTACTTC.

V and J are TRBV7-2 and TRBJ2-5; a weak D match, TRBD1 (5 bases). The CDR3 has 13 residues. Germline CDR1 and CDR2: SGHTA and FQGNSA. V shed 2 bases and J shed 5 bases, with 9 bases lying between them. The CDR3 is CASSLQGSETQYF. CDR3 DNA: TGTGCCAGCAGCTTACAGGGTTCGGAGACCCAGTACTTC.

The CDR3 reads CASSVLAGGETQYF. CDR3 DNA: TGTGCCAGCAGTGTGTTAGCGGGAGGGGAGACCCAGTACTTC. This chain joins TRBV6-1 and TRBJ2-5; 11 nucleotides align to TRBD2. From germline, CDR1 is MNHNS and CDR2 SASEGT. The CDR3 is made up of 14 amino acids. With 4 bases clipped from V and 5 bases from J, the junction kept 3 bases outside the gene matches.

This rearrangement joins TRBV10-3 to TRBJ2-1; 10 nucleotides align to TRBD2. Trimming removed 2 bases from V and 0 bases from J; junction bases left unmatched: 10. The CDR3 has 19 amino acids. Germline loops: CDR1 ENHRY, CDR2 SYGVKD. This chain's CDR3 is CAISEEEREGLNSYNEQFF. The CDR3 DNA is TGTGCCATCAGTGAGGAGGAGCGGGAGGGACTCAACTCCTACAATGAGCAGTTCTTC.

The gene calls are TRBV5-1 and TRBJ2-3; TRBD1 might be the D (5 bases). The V and J ends lost 5 bases and 6 bases respectively, with 19 bases between them. Germline CDR1 reads SGHRS; CDR2 reads YFSETQ. The CDR3 loop spans 15 amino acids. CDR3 residues: CASSSRVSRADTQYF. The CDR3 DNA is TGCGCCAGCAGTTCCAGGGTCTCAAGAGCGGATACGCAGTATTTT.

In its sample, this clone was seen a few times. The rearrangement uses TRBV10-2 and TRBJ1-1; D gene ambiguous. The V end lost 4 bases, the J end lost 4 bases, and 4 bases lay between the germline ends. The CDR3 has 11 residues. Germline CDR1 is WSHSY and CDR2 is SAAADI. The CDR3 region has the DNA TGCGCCAGCAGTGGATCCACTGAAGCTTTCTTT. It encodes CASSGSTEAFF.

This chain uses TRBV6-5 with TRBJ2-3, with TRBD2 as a possible D gene (7 bases). The CDR3 length is 14 residues. V was shortened by 2 bases and J by 4 bases, with 10 bases between the two germline ends. Germline V gene lookup returns CDR1 MNHEY and CDR2 SVGAGI. The CDR3 sequence is CASSYEGGADTQYF. CDR3 in DNA: TGTGCCAGCAGTTACGAGGGGGGGGCAGATACGCAGTATTTT.

The rearrangement uses TRBV4-3 and TRBJ2-1, with D maybe TRBD2 (5 bases). The ends were cut back, 1 base at V and 10 bases at J, with 11 bases in the middle. Germline values: CDR1 LGHNA, CDR2 YSLEER. The CDR3 is made up of 13 amino acids. DNA for the CDR3: TGCGCCAGCAGCCAAGCAGTAAGGGAGGAGCAGTTCTTC. Protein: CASSQAVREEQFF.

V gene TRBV10-3 combines with J gene TRBJ1-4; tentatively, D is TRBD1 (5 bases). With 4 bases removed from V and 0 bases from J, the gap between germline ends came to 9 bases. The CDR3 is made up of 15 amino acids. CDR1 is ENHRY and CDR2 is SYGVKD in the germline V gene. CDR3: CAISGETATNEKLFF. The CDR3 region has the DNA TGTGCCATCAGTGGTGAGACAGCAACTAATGAAAAACTGTTTTTT.

This chain uses TRBV19 with TRBJ2-1, with 8 bases aligning to TRBD2. This CDR3 contains 15 residues. With V trimmed by 3 bases and J by 6 bases, 7 bases remained unmatched. Germline CDR1 LNHDA, CDR2 SQIVND (reference sequence). The CDR3 sequence: CASSITGLGGNEQFF. The CDR3 coding sequence is TGTGCCAGTAGTATTACGGGACTAGGCGGCAATGAGCAGTTCTTC.

The chain recombines TRBV19 with TRBJ1-2; weak D call: TRBD1 (5 bases). The CDR3 runs 14 residues. Germline values: CDR1 LNHDA, CDR2 SQIVND (reference sequence). V was pared by 3 bases and J by 4 bases, with 12 bases between. The CDR3 sequence is CASSIGSGLYGYTF. The CDR3 DNA sequence: TGTGCCAGTAGTATTGGTTCGGGGCTCTATGGCTACACCTTC.

This clone has just a few counts. V and J are TRBV28 and TRBJ2-7; 7 bases agree with TRBD2. Germline trimming cut 3 bases from V and 3 bases from J; bases unmatched to any gene: 5. CDR3 size: 14 residues. Germline lookup yields CDR1 MDHEN and CDR2 SYDVKM. CDR3 protein: CASSFSLAVYEQYF. The CDR3 nucleotides are TGTGCCAGCAGTTTCTCCCTAGCGGTCTACGAGCAGTACTTC.

The J gene is TRBJ2-3, the V gene TRBV6-5; D ambiguous. The germline V gene has CDR1 MNHEY and CDR2 SVGAGI. The CDR3 is 11 residues long. Trimming pared 5 bases from V and 5 bases from J, leaving 5 bases between. The DNA of the CDR3 is TGTGCCAGCAGTACACGAGATACGCAGTATTTT. As protein: CASSTRDTQYF.

This clone showed up just once. V usage is TRBV21-1 and J usage is TRBJ2-7; the D call of TRBD2 is as the table states it, not checked on the DNA. TRBV21-1 is a documented pseudogene. The CDR3 is 18 amino acids. The CDR3 here is CASSTRTSGFPRSYEQYF. CDR3 coding DNA: TGTGCCAGCAGCACCCGGACTAGCGGGTTCCCCAGATCCTACGAGCAGTACTTC.

The CDR3, as DNA: TGTGCCAGCAGGGGACTGCTGAACACTGAAGCTTTCTTT. Protein sequence: CASRGLLNTEAFF. The chain is built from TRBV6-1 and TRBJ1-1; D is possibly TRBD1 (5 bases). V was trimmed by 6 bases and J by 0 bases, leaving 8 bases between them. The CDR3 loop spans 13 amino acids. Germline V gene data show CDR1 as MNHNS and CDR2 as SASEGT.

The V gene is TRBV5-1, the J gene TRBJ2-5; TRBD2 might be the D (6 bases). V lost 0 bases and J lost 5, with 8 bases in between. The length of the CDR3 is 13 residues. Germline CDR1 is SGHRS and CDR2 is YFSETQ. DNA for the CDR3: TGCGCCAGCAGCTTGGGACTAGGTGAGACCCAGTACTTC. Its protein is CASSLGLGETQYF. Full variable domain (remainder filled in from reference TRBV5-1 and TRBJ2-5): KAGVTQTPRYLIKTRGQQVTLSCSPISGHRSVSWYQQTPGQGLQFLFEYFSETQRNKGNFPGRFSGRQFSNSRSEMNVSTLELGDSALYLCASSLGLGETQYFGPGTRLLVL.

V and J are TRBV4-3 and TRBJ2-7; the match to TRBD2 covers 9 bases. The V gene end was trimmed by 1 base and the J gene end by 4 bases; junction bases not matched to a gene: 5. The germline V gene has CDR1 LGHNA and CDR2 YSLEER. The CDR3 consists of 15 residues. This CDR3 reads CASSQGREGVYEQYF. The CDR3 nucleotides read TGCGCCAGCAGCCAAGGGCGGGAGGGCGTGTACGAGCAGTACTTC.

This chain uses TRBV19 with TRBJ2-2, with D possibly TRBD1 on 6 matching bases. V dropped 4 bases and J dropped 4 bases, with 22 bases sitting between them. Germline V gene data show CDR1 as LNHDA and CDR2 as SQIVND (reference sequence). The CDR3 runs 18 residues. The CDR3: CASSTWAWGLEGTGELFF. In DNA form, the CDR3 reads TGTGCCAGTAGTACTTGGGCGTGGGGGCTCGAAGGCACCGGGGAGCTGTTTTTT.

This clone was seen a few times. The sample has other DNA sequences that encode this CDR3 too. The chain combines TRBV7-9 with TRBJ1-2; D remains ambiguous. V was shortened by 5 bases and J by 2 bases, with 3 bases between the two germline ends. Germline lookup yields CDR1 SEHNR and CDR2 FQNEAQ (reference sequence). The length of the CDR3 is 11 residues. CDR3 protein: CASSLNYGYTF. The CDR3 nucleotides are TGTGCCAGCAGCCTGAACTATGGCTACACCTTC.

V and J are TRBV7-9 and TRBJ1-1; 10 bases line up with TRBD1. The germline V gene encodes CDR1 SEHNR and CDR2 FQNEAQ (reference sequence). The CDR3 totals 16 residues. The J segment lost 4 bases and the V segment lost 4 bases, leaving 9 bases of the junction unmatched. This CDR3 reads CASSSGTGVLGTEAFF. For the CDR3, the DNA is TGTGCCAGCAGCTCCGGGACAGGGGTTTTAGGCACTGAAGCTTTCTTT.

The gene calls are TRBV2 and TRBJ1-1; D may be TRBD1 (6 bases). The CDR3 runs to 16 residues. CDR1 is SNHLY, CDR2 FYNNEI, per germline. V lost 2 bases and J lost 3, with 16 bases in between. CDR3 bases: TGTGCCAGCAGTGAATACGGGAGGGGGACTTACACTGAAGCTTTCTTT. This sequence encodes CASSEYGRGTYTEAFF.

This chain connects TRBV11-2 to TRBJ2-3, with D uncertain. Germline CDR1 reads SGHAT; CDR2 reads FQNNGV. The V end lost 3 bases, the J end lost 0 bases, and 16 bases lay between the germline ends. The CDR3 sequence is 17 residues long. The CDR3 region is CASSFLSATPSTDTQYF. As DNA, the CDR3 is TGTGCCAGCAGCTTTTTGTCGGCTACCCCTAGCACAGATACGCAGTATTTT. The entire variable domain, with the rest obtained from reference TRBV11-2 and TRBJ2-3, is as follows: EAGVAQSPRYKIIEKRQSVAFWCNPISGHATLYWYQQILGQGPKLLIQFQNNGVVDDSQLPKDRFSAERLKGVDSTLKIQPAKLEDSAVYLCASSFLSATPSTDTQYFGPGTRLTVL.